Presented here are 27 T cell receptor beta chains from one specimen sequenced in a study of vaccination effects on CD4 cells after COVID-19. These receptors have no identified antigens. Culture lasted 10 days before CD4+ T cell isolation. Repertoires were generated with immunoSEQ multiplex PCR, while TCRdb's copy carries only in-frame clones and drops some. The table records more than 30,000 clones, about 70% of them present only once. The sequenced sample was CD4+ T cells from PBMCs cultured without peptide, obtained before COVID-19 vaccination. These receptors originate from a human donor who received a COVID-19 vaccine.

The gene calls are TRBV7-9 and TRBJ1-1; D possibly corresponds to TRBD1 (6 bases). V lost 6 bases, J lost 12 bases, and 17 bases lay in between. The CDR3 has 12 residues. Germline lookup yields CDR1 SEHNR and CDR2 FQNEAQ (reference sequence). The CDR3 sequence is CASSLTQGSTFF. The CDR3 DNA is TGTGCCAGCAGTTTAACACAGGGTTCAACTTTCTTT.

This clone was seen a few times. CDR3 DNA: TGTGCCAGCACACCGGGGGGGGAGAGTCAGCCCCAGCATTTT. This gives the protein CASTPGGESQPQHF. The chain couples TRBV6-6 to TRBJ1-5; TRBD1 is a possible D gene (5 bases). This CDR3 comprises 14 residues. The V end was cut by 7 bases, the J end by 6 bases, with 16 bases between. CDR1 MNHNY and CDR2 SVGAGI come from the germline V gene (reference sequence).

The CDR3 coding sequence is TGTGCCAGTCAACGGGCCTTACAAAACACCGGGGAGCTGTTTTTT. It yields the protein CASQRALQNTGELFF. The chain has TRBV3-1 (or the pseudogene TRBV3-2) and TRBJ2-2; D uncertain. Germline V gene sequence: CDR1 LGHDT, CDR2 YNNKEL (reference sequence). Trimming took 9 bases from V and 2 from J, leaving 16 bases between them. This CDR3 is 15 amino acids long.

This clone was seen a single time. The J gene is TRBJ1-1, the V gene TRBV29-1, with D uncertain. Between the trimmed V and J ends, which lost 2 bases and 3 bases, there was a span of 7 bases. Germline CDR1 is SQVTM and CDR2 is ANQGSEA. This CDR3 is built from 12 residues. The CDR3 protein is CSVELNYTEAFF. CDR3 in DNA: TGCAGCGTTGAACTAAACTACACTGAAGCTTTCTTT.

This chain joins TRBV20-1 and TRBJ2-3; TRBD2 matches 8 bases. CDR3 length: 21 amino acids. V was clipped by 3 bases and J by 0 bases; unmatched bases: 23. CDR1 is DFQATT and CDR2 is SNEGSKA in the germline V gene (reference sequence). The CDR3 here is CSASAPFLAGEAPVSTDTQYF. The DNA for the CDR3 is TGCAGTGCTAGTGCCCCCTTCCTAGCGGGTGAAGCCCCTGTTAGCACAGATACGCAGTATTTT.

The chain carries TRBV3-1 (or the pseudogene TRBV3-2) and TRBJ2-4; a weak D match, TRBD1 (6 bases). Trimming left V 5 bases short and J 0 bases short, with 20 bases between. The length of the CDR3 is 18 residues. Per germline, CDR1 LGHDT and CDR2 YNNKEL (reference sequence). This CDR3 reads CASSTFTGKILAKNIQYF. In DNA, the CDR3 is TGTGCCAGCAGCACGTTCACAGGGAAGATACTAGCCAAAAACATTCAGTACTTC.

The chain links TRBV6-2 or TRBV6-3 to TRBJ2-5, with TRBD2 matching 8 bases. Per germline, CDR1 MNHEY and CDR2 SVGEGT. CDR3 length: 14 residues. The ends lost 5 bases at V and 6 bases at J; junction bases unmatched: 8. CDR3 sequence: CASSRLGGDKTQYF. CDR3 sequence (DNA): TGTGCCAGCAGTCGACTCGGGGGGGATAAGACCCAGTACTTC.

The CDR3 DNA reads TGTGCCAGCAGTTTCCAGGGATCTGGAAACTATGGCTACACCTTC. Encoded protein: CASSFQGSGNYGYTF. This sequence joins TRBV6-5 and TRBJ1-2; tentative D call: TRBD1 (5 bases). Looked up from germline, CDR1 is MNHEY and CDR2 is SVGAGI. V lost 4 bases to trimming and J lost 2 bases, with 14 bases between them. The CDR3 covers 15 residues.

This chain joins TRBV18 and TRBJ1-4; D is unresolved. V lost 0 bases, J lost 8 bases, and 10 bases lay in between. CDR1 KGHSH and CDR2 LQKENI come from the germline V gene. The CDR3 consists of 14 residues. The CDR3 DNA is TGTGCCAGCTCACCACCAGGGATTAGAGAAAAACTGTTTTTT. It encodes CASSPPGIREKLFF.

The chain recombines TRBV4-1 with TRBJ2-7; no clear D. Trimming removed 5 bases at V and 4 bases at J, with 18 bases between. This CDR3 comprises 15 residues. Germline-derived CDR1 and CDR2 are MGHRA and YSYEKL. This CDR3 is CASSDPVGIIYEQYF. CDR3 bases: TGCGCCAGCAGCGACCCTGTGGGCATTATATACGAGCAGTACTTC.

CDR3 residues: CASSHPPGGGTKIQAFF. The CDR3 bases are TGCGCCAGCAGCCACCCCCCGGGAGGGGGTACAAAAATTCAAGCTTTCTTT. The rearrangement joins TRBV4-1 to TRBJ1-1; D may be TRBD1 (6 bases). V shed 3 bases and J shed 9 bases, with 26 bases lying between them. CDR3 length: 17 residues. Germline V gene sequence: CDR1 MGHRA, CDR2 YSYEKL.

The J gene is TRBJ2-3, the V gene TRBV7-9; 8 positions match TRBD1. The length of the CDR3 is 14 residues. V dropped 3 bases and J dropped 5; count of bases not matched to a gene: 4. Germline assignment: CDR1 SEHNR and CDR2 FQNEAQ (reference sequence). The CDR3 is CASSFGQGGDTQYF. CDR3 sequence (DNA): TGTGCCAGCAGCTTCGGACAGGGCGGAGATACGCAGTATTTT.

The chain combines TRBV6-5 with TRBJ1-3; possibly TRBD1 for D (6 bases). V was shortened by 4 bases and J by 2 bases, with 12 bases between the two germline ends. The length of the CDR3 is 15 residues. Germline lookup yields CDR1 MNHEY and CDR2 SVGAGI. The CDR3 bases are TGTGCCAGCAGTTTCCTTGGACAGCCTGGAAACACCATATATTTT. Residues: CASSFLGQPGNTIYF.

The V and J genes are TRBV5-4 and TRBJ2-7, with 10 nucleotides matching TRBD1. With V trimmed by 5 bases and J by 1 base, 0 bases remained unmatched. Looked up from germline, CDR1 is SGHNT and CDR2 is YYREEE (reference sequence). The CDR3 sequence is 13 residues long. Here the CDR3 reads CASRGQGSYEQYF. DNA for the CDR3: TGTGCCAGCAGGGGACAGGGGTCCTACGAGCAGTACTTC.

The rearrangement links TRBV19 to TRBJ1-1; the D is unclear. This CDR3 has 14 amino acids. CDR1 is LNHDA, CDR2 SQIVND, per germline (reference sequence). Deletions cut 7 bases from V and 7 bases from J, with 19 bases between. The CDR3 DNA reads TGTGCCAGTACCCTGTCCCACAGTTCTGTTGAAGCTTTCTTT. Translation gives CASTLSHSSVEAFF. Full variable domain (outside the CDR3, taken from reference TRBV19 and TRBJ1-1): DGGITQSPKYLFRKEGQNVTLSCEQNLNHDAMYWYRQDPGQGLRLIYYSQIVNDFQKGDIAEGYSVSREKKESFPLTVTSAQKNPTAFYLCASTLSHSSVEAFFGQGTRLTVV.

The chain recombines TRBV5-1 with TRBJ2-7; D gene unclear. The germline V gene encodes CDR1 SGHRS and CDR2 YFSETQ. CDR3 length equals 14 residues. V gave up 0 bases and J gave up 6 bases, with 13 bases separating them. CDR3 DNA: TGCGCCAGCAGCTTGGGGCAGGTGTACTCCGAGCAGTACTTC. As protein: CASSLGQVYSEQYF.

The chain's CDR3 is CAWAPQGHSPLHF. CDR3 DNA: TGTGCCTGGGCCCCACAGGGTCATTCACCCCTCCACTTT. The chain uses TRBV30 and TRBJ1-6, with D maybe TRBD1 (6 bases). Deletions cut 5 bases from V and 8 bases from J, with 13 bases between. Germline V gene lookup returns CDR1 GTSNPN and CDR2 SVGIG (reference sequence). The length of the CDR3 is 13 residues.

The J gene is TRBJ2-5, the V gene TRBV18; D is undetermined. Germline V gene data show CDR1 as KGHSH and CDR2 as LQKENI. CDR3 length equals 13 residues. V lost 6 bases and J 5 bases, leaving 13 bases between the germline ends. CDR3: CASSPGHSETQYF. CDR3 in DNA: TGTGCCAGCTCCCCAGGTCATTCGGAGACCCAGTACTTC.

The chain recombines TRBV5-4 with TRBJ1-1; D uncertain. Germline lookup yields CDR1 SGHNT and CDR2 YYREEE (reference sequence). CDR3 length equals 15 residues. V lost 4 bases to trimming and J lost 0 bases, with 13 bases between them. In DNA, the CDR3 is TGTGCCAGCAGCCCCCTTGCGGGCGTGAACACTGAAGCTTTCTTT. As protein: CASSPLAGVNTEAFF.

The chain is built from TRBV19 and TRBJ1-3, with D unclear. Trimming left V 2 bases short and J 2 bases short, with 10 bases between. Looked up from germline, CDR1 is LNHDA and CDR2 is SQIVND (reference sequence). The CDR3 covers 15 residues. The CDR3 sequence is CASSITGSTGNTIYF. The CDR3 DNA is TGTGCCAGTAGTATAACGGGGTCGACTGGAAACACCATATATTTT.

This clone has a handful of counts. The chain carries TRBV24-1 and TRBJ2-2; no clear D. The CDR3 length is 13 residues. Germline CDR1 and CDR2: KGHDR and SFDVKD. Trimming took 9 bases from V and 0 from J, leaving 7 bases between them. CDR3 amino acids: CATEAANTGELFF. CDR3 coding DNA: TGTGCCACCGAAGCAGCGAACACCGGGGAGCTGTTTTTT.

This chain connects TRBV12-3 or TRBV12-4 to TRBJ2-1; no clear D. Trimming shortened V by 6 bases and J by 9 bases, and 9 bases separated the two germline ends. The CDR3 runs 11 residues. CDR3 sequence reads: CASRSNLEQFF. In DNA form, the CDR3 reads TGTGCCAGCAGGTCGAACCTTGAGCAGTTCTTC.

This clone was recorded a few times. J is TRBJ1-1 and V is TRBV15; D unclear. CDR3 length equals 14 residues. Germline-derived CDR1 and CDR2 are LNHNV and YYDKDF (reference sequence). V was cut by 0 bases and J by 0 bases, with 5 bases left in between. CDR3 region: CATSRDYLNTEAFF. CDR3 nucleotide sequence: TGTGCCACCAGCAGAGATTACTTGAACACTGAAGCTTTCTTT.

The genes are TRBV6-6 and TRBJ1-2; unclear D gene. V lost 0 bases to trimming and J lost 0 bases, with 11 bases between them. The CDR3 covers 16 residues. Germline-derived CDR1 and CDR2 are MNHNY and SVGAGI (reference sequence). CDR3 amino acids: CASSYSSAGANYGYTF. The CDR3 DNA reads TGTGCCAGCAGTTACTCAAGCGCAGGAGCTAACTATGGCTACACCTTC.

The chain couples TRBV19 to TRBJ1-3; D is undetermined. The germline CDR1 and CDR2 sequences are LNHDA and SQIVND (reference sequence). The CDR3 is 14 residues long. Trimming stripped 3 bases from V and 0 bases from J, with 6 bases between. Written as DNA, the CDR3 is TGTGCCAGTAGTATGCAGAACTCTGGAAACACCATATATTTT. This gives the protein CASSMQNSGNTIYF.

A single count supports this clone. V usage is TRBV24-1 and J usage is TRBJ2-2; 7 bases match TRBD2. Trimming took 4 bases from V and 7 from J; bases not matched to a gene: 11. The CDR3 loop spans 16 amino acids. Germline CDR1 reads KGHDR; CDR2 reads SFDVKD. The CDR3 DNA follows: TGTGCCACCAGTGACGATGGGGAGGGTTATATCGGGGAGCTGTTTTTT. It yields the protein CATSDDGEGYIGELFF.

V usage is TRBV3-1 (or the pseudogene TRBV3-2) and J usage is TRBJ2-2, with 12 bases lining up with TRBD2. Unmatched junction bases numbered 2, after V lost 1 base and J lost 2 bases. Germline CDR1 LGHDT, CDR2 YNNKEL (reference sequence). CDR3 length: 17 residues. The CDR3 DNA follows: TGTGCCAGCAGCCAAGCTGGACTAGCGGGAAACACCGGGGAGCTGTTTTTT. Translated: CASSQAGLAGNTGELFF.